These 9 T cell receptor beta chains share one sample of origin, sequenced in a study of blood T cell repertoires in COVID-19. Sequencing used immunoSEQ multiplex PCR; TCRdb keeps in-frame clones, though not all of them. The table shows about 320,000 clones, with roughly 86% occurring only once. The sequenced sample was PBMCs or T cells enriched from blood (not recorded which). Receptors originate from a woman aged 18-30 years who had recovered from COVID-19.

This chain uses TRBV9 with TRBJ1-4; D is unclear. Germline V gives CDR1 SGDLS, CDR2 YYNGEE. V lost 4 bases to trimming and J lost 5 bases, with 15 bases between them. The CDR3 has 15 amino acids. The CDR3 sequence is CASSPRIGENEKLFF. The CDR3 nucleotides read TGTGCCAGCAGCCCCCGAATTGGGGAGAATGAAAAACTGTTTTTT. Drawing the rest from reference TRBV9 and TRBJ1-4, the complete variable domain is DSGVTQTPKHLITATGQRVTLRCSPRSGDLSVYWYQQSLDQGLQFLIQYYNGEERAKGNILERFSAQQFPDLHSELNLSSLELGDSALYFCASSPRIGENEKLFFGSGTQLSVL.

CDR3 region: CASSWETGGTEAFF. For the CDR3, the DNA is TGCGCCAGCAGCTGGGAGACAGGGGGCACTGAAGCTTTCTTT. The rearrangement uses TRBV5-1 and TRBJ1-1, with 9 bases that match TRBD1. Looked up from germline, CDR1 is SGHRS and CDR2 is YFSETQ. The CDR3 extends over 14 amino acids. Trimming took 3 bases from V and 4 from J; bases not matched to a gene: 4.

In this sample, this clone turned up once. The junction departs from the called germline gene at one end, perhaps through a read error. The CDR3 bases are TGTGCCAGCAGTTCTCGTGTCGCCGACAGGTGGGGCTTC. Encoded protein: CASSSRVADRWGF. The chain carries TRBV6-5 and TRBJ2-4, with a tentative D call TRBD1 (6 bases). The CDR3 consists of 13 residues. In germline, CDR1 is MNHEY, CDR2 SVGAGI.

The chain employs TRBV4-1 and TRBJ2-7, with D perhaps TRBD1 (5 bases). The germline V gene has CDR1 MGHRA and CDR2 YSYEKL. V was cut by 1 base and J by 2 bases, with 12 bases left in between. The CDR3 loop spans 15 amino acids. CDR3 nucleotides: TGCGCCAGCAGCCAAGGTCAGGGCATGGCCTACGAGCAGTACTTC. Residues: CASSQGQGMAYEQYF.

The rearrangement uses TRBV7-3 and TRBJ1-3; D not resolved. The V and J ends lost 1 base and 4 bases respectively, with 5 bases between them. CDR1 is SGHTA, CDR2 FQGTGA, per germline. The CDR3 contains 13 residues. In DNA, the CDR3 is TGTGCCAGCAGCTTAAGCGGAGGAAACACCATATATTTT. The encoded protein is CASSLSGGNTIYF.

The CDR3 is CASSVASGIMTDTQYF. In DNA form, the CDR3 reads TGTGCCAGCAGCGTAGCTAGCGGGATTATGACAGATACGCAGTATTTT. This sequence joins TRBV9 and TRBJ2-3; the match to TRBD2 covers 9 bases. V lost 0 bases and J lost 3; bases outside the gene matches: 5. This CDR3 spans 16 amino acids. Germline CDR1 reads SGDLS; CDR2 reads YYNGEE.

The chain uses TRBV18 and TRBJ2-7, with D tentatively TRBD1 (6 bases). CDR1 is KGHSH, CDR2 LQKENI, per germline. Trimming took 1 base from V and 6 from J, leaving 10 bases between them. CDR3 size: 13 residues. The CDR3 loop reads CASSPHRESEQYF. As DNA, the CDR3 is TGTGCCAGCTCACCACACAGGGAATCCGAGCAGTACTTC. Together with reference TRBV18 and TRBJ2-7, the CDR3 gives the full variable domain: NAGVMQNPRHLVRRRGQEARLRCSPMKGHSHVYWYRQLPEEGLKFMVYLQKENIIDESGMPKERFSAEFPKEGPSILRIQQVVRGDSAAYFCASSPHRESEQYFGPGTRLTVT.

The rearrangement links TRBV5-4 to TRBJ2-5; perhaps TRBD2 as D (6 bases). V gave up 4 bases and J gave up 2 bases, with 15 bases separating them. The CDR3 is 15 residues long. CDR1 and CDR2 from the germline V gene are SGHNT and YYREEE (reference sequence). CDR3 DNA sequence: TGTGCCAGCAGCCCCCAGGACGGGGGACAAGAGACCCAGTACTTC. Its protein is CASSPQDGGQETQYF.

CDR3 sequence: CASSEQRQGARDTQYF. The CDR3 nucleotides are TGTGCCAGCAGTGAACAGAGGCAGGGGGCGCGAGATACGCAGTATTTT. This sequence joins TRBV2 and TRBJ2-3; 8 nucleotides align to TRBD1. The CDR3 consists of 16 residues. Germline CDR1 SNHLY, CDR2 FYNNEI. V dropped 2 bases and J dropped 5; count of bases not matched to a gene: 9.